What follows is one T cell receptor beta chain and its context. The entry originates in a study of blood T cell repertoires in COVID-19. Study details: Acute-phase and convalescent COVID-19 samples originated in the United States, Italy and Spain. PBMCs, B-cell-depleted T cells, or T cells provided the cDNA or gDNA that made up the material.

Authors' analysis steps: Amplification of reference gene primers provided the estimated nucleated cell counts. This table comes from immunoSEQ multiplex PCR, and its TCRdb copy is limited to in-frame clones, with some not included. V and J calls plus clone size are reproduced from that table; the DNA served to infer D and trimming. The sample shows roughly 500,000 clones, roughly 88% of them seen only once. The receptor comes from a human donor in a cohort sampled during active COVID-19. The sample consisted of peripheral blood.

CDR3 region: CASSVGPRSSYEQYF. CDR3 bases: TGTGCCAGCAGCGTAGGACCGAGGTCCTCCTACGAGCAGTACTTC. J is TRBJ2-7 and V is TRBV9; no definite D call. The V and J ends lost 0 bases and 0 bases respectively, with 10 bases between them. CDR3 size: 15 residues. The germline gives CDR1 SGDLS, CDR2 YYNGEE.